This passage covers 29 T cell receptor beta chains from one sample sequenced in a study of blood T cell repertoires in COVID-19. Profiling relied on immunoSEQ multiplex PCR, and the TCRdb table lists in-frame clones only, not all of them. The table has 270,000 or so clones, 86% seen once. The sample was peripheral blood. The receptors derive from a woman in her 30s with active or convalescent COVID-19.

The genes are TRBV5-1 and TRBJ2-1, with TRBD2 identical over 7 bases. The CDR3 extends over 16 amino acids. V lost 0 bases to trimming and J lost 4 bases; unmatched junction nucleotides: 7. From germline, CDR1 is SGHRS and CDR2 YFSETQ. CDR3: CASSLERGLIYNEQFF. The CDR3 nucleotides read TGCGCCAGCAGCTTGGAACGGGGACTAATATACAATGAGCAGTTCTTC.

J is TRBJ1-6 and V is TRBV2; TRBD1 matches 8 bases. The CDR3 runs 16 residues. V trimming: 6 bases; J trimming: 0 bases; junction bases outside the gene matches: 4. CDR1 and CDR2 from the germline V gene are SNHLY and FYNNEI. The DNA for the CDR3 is TGTGCCAGCAGGGGAGGGACAGGCTCCTATAATTCACCCCTCCACTTT. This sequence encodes CASRGGTGSYNSPLHF. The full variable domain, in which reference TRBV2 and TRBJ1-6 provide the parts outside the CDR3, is EPEVTQTPSHQVTQMGQEVILRCVPISNHLYFYWYRQILGQKVEFLVSFYNNEISEKSEIFDDQFSVERPDGSNFTLKIRSTKLEDSAMYFCASRGGTGSYNSPLHFGNGTRLTVT.

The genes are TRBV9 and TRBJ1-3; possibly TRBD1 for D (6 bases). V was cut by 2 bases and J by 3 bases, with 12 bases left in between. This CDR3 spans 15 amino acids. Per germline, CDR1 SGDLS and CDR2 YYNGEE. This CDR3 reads CASSVGGAVGNTIYF. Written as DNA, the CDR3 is TGTGCCAGCAGCGTTGGGGGCGCGGTTGGAAACACCATATATTTT.

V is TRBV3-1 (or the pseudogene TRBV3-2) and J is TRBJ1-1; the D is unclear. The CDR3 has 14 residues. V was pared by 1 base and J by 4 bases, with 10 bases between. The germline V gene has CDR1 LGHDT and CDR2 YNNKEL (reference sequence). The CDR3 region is CASSQGLTITEAFF. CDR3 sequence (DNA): TGTGCCAGCAGCCAAGGTCTAACTATCACTGAAGCTTTCTTT.

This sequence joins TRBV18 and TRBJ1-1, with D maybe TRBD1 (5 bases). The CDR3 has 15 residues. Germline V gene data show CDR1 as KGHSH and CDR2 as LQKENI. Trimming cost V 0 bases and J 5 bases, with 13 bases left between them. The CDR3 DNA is TGTGCCAGCTCACCACCGGCAGGGTCTAATACTGAAGCTTTCTTT. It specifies CASSPPAGSNTEAFF.

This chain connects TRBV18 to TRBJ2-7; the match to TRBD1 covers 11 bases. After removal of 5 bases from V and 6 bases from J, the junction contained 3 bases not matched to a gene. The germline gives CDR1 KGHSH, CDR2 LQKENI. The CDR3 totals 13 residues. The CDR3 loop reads CASSGQGAAEQYF. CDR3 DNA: TGTGCCAGCTCAGGACAGGGGGCGGCCGAGCAGTACTTC. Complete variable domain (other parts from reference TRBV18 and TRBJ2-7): NAGVMQNPRHLVRRRGQEARLRCSPMKGHSHVYWYRQLPEEGLKFMVYLQKENIIDESGMPKERFSAEFPKEGPSILRIQQVVRGDSAAYFCASSGQGAAEQYFGPGTRLTVT.

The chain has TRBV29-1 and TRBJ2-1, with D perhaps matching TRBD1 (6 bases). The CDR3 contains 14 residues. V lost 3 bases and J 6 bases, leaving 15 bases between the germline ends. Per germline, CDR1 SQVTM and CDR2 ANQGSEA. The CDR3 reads CSVDYGQIFNEQFF. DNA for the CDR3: TGCAGCGTTGATTATGGACAGATATTCAATGAGCAGTTCTTC.

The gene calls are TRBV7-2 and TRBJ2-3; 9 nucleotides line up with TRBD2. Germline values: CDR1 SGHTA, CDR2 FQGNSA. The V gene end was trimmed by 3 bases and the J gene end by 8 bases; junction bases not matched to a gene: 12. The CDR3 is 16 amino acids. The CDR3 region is CASSLRGGAGSGTQYF. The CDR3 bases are TGTGCCAGCAGCTTGCGCGGGGGGGCCGGGAGTGGTACGCAGTATTTT. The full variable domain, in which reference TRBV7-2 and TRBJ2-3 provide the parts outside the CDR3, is GAGVSQSPSNKVTEKGKDVELRCDPISGHTALYWYRQSLGQGLEFLIYFQGNSAPDKSGLPSDRFSAERTGGSVSTLTIQRTQQEDSAVYLCASSLRGGAGSGTQYFGPGTRLTVL.

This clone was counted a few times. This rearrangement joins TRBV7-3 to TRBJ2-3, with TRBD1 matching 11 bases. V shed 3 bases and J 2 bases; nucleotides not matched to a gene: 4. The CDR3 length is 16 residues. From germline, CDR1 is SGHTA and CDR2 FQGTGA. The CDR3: CASSFGQGAHTDTQYF. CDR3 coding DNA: TGTGCCAGCAGCTTCGGACAGGGGGCCCACACAGATACGCAGTATTTT.

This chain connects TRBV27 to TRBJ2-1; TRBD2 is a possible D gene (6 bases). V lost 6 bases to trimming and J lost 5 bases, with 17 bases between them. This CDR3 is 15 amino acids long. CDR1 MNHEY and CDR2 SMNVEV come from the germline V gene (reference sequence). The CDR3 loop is CASRPGVLVNNEQFF. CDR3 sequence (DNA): TGTGCCAGCAGACCGGGGGTCTTAGTCAACAATGAGCAGTTCTTC.

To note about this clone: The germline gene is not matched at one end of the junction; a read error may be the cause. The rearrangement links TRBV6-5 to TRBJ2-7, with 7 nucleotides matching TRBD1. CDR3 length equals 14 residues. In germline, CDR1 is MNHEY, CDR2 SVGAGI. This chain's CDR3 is CASSPRGPETGKHF. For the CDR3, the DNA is TGTGCCAGCAGCCCACGGGGTCCCGAGACAGGGAAGCACTTC.

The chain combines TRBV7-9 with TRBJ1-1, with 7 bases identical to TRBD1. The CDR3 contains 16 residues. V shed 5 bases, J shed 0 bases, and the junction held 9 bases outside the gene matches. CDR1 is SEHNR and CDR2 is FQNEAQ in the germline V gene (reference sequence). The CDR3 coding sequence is TGTGCCAGCAGCCAATACCAAGGGACAGTGAACACTGAAGCTTTCTTT. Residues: CASSQYQGTVNTEAFF.

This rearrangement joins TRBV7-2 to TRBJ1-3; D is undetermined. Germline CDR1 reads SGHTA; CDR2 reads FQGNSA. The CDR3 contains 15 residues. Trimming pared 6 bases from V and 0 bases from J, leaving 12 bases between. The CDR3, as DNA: TGTGCCAGCAGGGCGACTGAAGCCTCTGGAAACACCATATATTTT. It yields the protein CASRATEASGNTIYF. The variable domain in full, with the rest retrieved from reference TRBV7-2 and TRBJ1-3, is GAGVSQSPSNKVTEKGKDVELRCDPISGHTALYWYRQSLGQGLEFLIYFQGNSAPDKSGLPSDRFSAERTGGSVSTLTIQRTQQEDSAVYLCASRATEASGNTIYFGEGSWLTVV.

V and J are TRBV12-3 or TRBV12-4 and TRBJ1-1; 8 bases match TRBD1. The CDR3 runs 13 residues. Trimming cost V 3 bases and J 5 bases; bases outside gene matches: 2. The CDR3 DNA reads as TGTGCCAGCAGTTTTCAGGGGGCGACTGAAGCTTTCTTT. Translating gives CASSFQGATEAFF.

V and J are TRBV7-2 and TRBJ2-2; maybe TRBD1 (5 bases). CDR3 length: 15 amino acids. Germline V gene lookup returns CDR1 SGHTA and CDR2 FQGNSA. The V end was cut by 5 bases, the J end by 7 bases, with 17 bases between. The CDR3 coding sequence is TGTGCCAGCAGCGAGAGACAGCGTTGGGGCGGGGAGCTGTTTTTT. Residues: CASSERQRWGGELFF.

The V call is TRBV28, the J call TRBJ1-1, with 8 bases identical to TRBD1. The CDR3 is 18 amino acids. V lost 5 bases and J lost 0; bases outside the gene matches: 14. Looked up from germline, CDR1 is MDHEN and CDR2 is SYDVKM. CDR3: CASSLFGQGRSVNTEAFF. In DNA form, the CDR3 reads TGTGCCAGCAGTCTATTCGGACAGGGAAGGAGTGTGAACACTGAAGCTTTCTTT.

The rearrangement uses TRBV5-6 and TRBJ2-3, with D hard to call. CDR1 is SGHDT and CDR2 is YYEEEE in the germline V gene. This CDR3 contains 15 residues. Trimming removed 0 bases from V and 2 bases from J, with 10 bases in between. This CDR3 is CASSLGLGVTDTQYF. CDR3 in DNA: TGTGCCAGCAGCTTGGGGCTAGGAGTCACAGATACGCAGTATTTT. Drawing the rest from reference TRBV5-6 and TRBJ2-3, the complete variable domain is DAGVTQSPTHLIKTRGQQVTLRCSPKSGHDTVSWYQQALGQGPQFIFQYYEEEERQRGNFPDRFSGHQFPNYSSELNVNALLLGDSALYLCASSLGLGVTDTQYFGPGTRLTVL.

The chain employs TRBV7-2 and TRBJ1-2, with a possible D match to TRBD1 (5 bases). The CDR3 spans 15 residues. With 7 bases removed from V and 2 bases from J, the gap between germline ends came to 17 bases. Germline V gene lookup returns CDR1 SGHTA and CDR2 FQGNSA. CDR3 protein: CASNLLPSGNYGYTF. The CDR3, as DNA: TGTGCCAGCAACCTCCTACCTTCAGGGAACTATGGCTACACCTTC. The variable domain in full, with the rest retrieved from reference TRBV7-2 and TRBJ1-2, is GAGVSQSPSNKVTEKGKDVELRCDPISGHTALYWYRQSLGQGLEFLIYFQGNSAPDKSGLPSDRFSAERTGGSVSTLTIQRTQQEDSAVYLCASNLLPSGNYGYTFGSGTRLTVV.

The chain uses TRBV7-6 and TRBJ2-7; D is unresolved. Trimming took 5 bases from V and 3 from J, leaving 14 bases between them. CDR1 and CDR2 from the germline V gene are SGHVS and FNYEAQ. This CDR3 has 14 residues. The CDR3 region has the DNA TGTGCCAGCAGCCGAGAAACAGACCACTACGAGCAGTACTTC. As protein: CASSRETDHYEQYF.

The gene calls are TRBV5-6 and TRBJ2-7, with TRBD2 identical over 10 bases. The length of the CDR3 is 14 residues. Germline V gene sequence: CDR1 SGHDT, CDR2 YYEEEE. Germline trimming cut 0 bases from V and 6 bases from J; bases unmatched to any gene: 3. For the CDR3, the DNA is TGTGCCAGCAGCTTGGGAACTAGCGGGGTCGAGCAGTACTTC. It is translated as CASSLGTSGVEQYF.

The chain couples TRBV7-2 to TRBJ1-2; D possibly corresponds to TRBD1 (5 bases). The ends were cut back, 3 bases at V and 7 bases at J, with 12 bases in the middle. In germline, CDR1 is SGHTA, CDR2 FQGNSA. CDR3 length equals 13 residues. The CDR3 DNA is TGTGCCAGCAGCTTTGGGGCGCAGTCTGGCTACACCTTC. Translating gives CASSFGAQSGYTF.

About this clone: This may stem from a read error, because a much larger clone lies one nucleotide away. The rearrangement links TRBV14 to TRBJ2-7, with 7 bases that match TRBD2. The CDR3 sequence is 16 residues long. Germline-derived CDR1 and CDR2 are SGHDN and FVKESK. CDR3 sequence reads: CVSSQEASGYPLEQYF. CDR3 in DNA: TGTGTCAGCAGCCAAGAAGCTAGCGGTTATCCCCTCGAGCAGTACTTC.

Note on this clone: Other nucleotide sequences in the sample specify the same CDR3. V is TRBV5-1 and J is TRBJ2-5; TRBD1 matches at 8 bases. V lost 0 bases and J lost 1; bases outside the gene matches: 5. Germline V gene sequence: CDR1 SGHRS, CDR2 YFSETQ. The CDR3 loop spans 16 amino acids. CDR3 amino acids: CASSLAGTGGQETQYF. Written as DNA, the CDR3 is TGCGCCAGCAGCTTGGCCGGTACAGGGGGCCAAGAGACCCAGTACTTC.

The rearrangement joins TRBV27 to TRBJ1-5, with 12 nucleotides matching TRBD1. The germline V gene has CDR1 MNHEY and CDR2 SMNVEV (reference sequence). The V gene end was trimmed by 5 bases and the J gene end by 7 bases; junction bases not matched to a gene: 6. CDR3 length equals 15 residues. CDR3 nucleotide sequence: TGTGCCAGCAGTCCCGGGACAGGGGGCTGGCAGCCCCAGCATTTT. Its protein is CASSPGTGGWQPQHF.

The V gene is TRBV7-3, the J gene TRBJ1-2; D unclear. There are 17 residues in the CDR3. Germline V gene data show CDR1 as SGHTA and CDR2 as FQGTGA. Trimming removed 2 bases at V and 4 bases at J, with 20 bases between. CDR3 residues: CASSLSVPPPDFYGYTF. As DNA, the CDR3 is TGTGCCAGCAGCTTATCAGTACCCCCCCCCGACTTCTATGGCTACACCTTC.

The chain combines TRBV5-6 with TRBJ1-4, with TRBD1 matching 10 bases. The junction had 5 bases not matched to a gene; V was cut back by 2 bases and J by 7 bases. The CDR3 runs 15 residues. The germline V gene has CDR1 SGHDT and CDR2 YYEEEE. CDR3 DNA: TGTGCCAGCAGCTTACCGGGACAGGGGCTTGAAAAACTGTTTTTT. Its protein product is CASSLPGQGLEKLFF. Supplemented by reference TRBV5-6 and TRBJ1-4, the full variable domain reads DAGVTQSPTHLIKTRGQQVTLRCSPKSGHDTVSWYQQALGQGPQFIFQYYEEEERQRGNFPDRFSGHQFPNYSSELNVNALLLGDSALYLCASSLPGQGLEKLFFGSGTQLSVL.

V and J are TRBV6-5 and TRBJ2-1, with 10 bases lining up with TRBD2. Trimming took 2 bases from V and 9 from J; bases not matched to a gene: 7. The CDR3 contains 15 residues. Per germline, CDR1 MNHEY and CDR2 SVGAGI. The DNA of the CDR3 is TGTGCCAGCAGTTACCAGCGGGGGGGCCAAGTTGAGCAGTTCTTC. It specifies CASSYQRGGQVEQFF.

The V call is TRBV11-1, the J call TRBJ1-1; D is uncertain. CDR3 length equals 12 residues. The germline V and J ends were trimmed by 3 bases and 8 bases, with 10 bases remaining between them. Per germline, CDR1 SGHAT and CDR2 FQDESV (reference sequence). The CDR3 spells CASSLGPGEAFF. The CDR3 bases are TGTGCCAGCAGCTTGGGCCCGGGGGAAGCTTTCTTT.

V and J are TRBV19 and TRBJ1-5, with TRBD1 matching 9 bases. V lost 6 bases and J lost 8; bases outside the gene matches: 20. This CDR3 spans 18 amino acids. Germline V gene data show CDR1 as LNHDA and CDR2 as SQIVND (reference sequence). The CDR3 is CASSVGQGTPRGIEPQHF. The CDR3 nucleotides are TGTGCCAGTAGCGTGGGACAGGGCACACCACGGGGAATCGAGCCCCAGCATTTT.